These 13 T cell receptor beta chains were sequenced from one sample in a study of T cell responses to AZD1222 COVID-19 vaccine. Produced via immunoSEQ multiplex PCR; TCRdb's table is partial and in-frame only. Found here are 200,000 or so clones, 85% to 95% of them singletons; the top ten hold 9.2%. The sequenced sample was peripheral blood, obtained on day 0 of AZD1222 vaccination. The receptors here all came from an adult in good health.

The CDR3 DNA follows: TGTGCCAGCAGCTTGGTGGTCACTAATGAAAAACTGTTTTTT. The encoded protein is CASSLVVTNEKLFF. The chain has TRBV5-6 and TRBJ1-4; unclear D gene. Per the germline V gene, CDR1 is SGHDT and CDR2 is YYEEEE. The CDR3 length is 14 residues. Trimming stripped 0 bases from V and 2 bases from J, with 5 bases between.

The chain recombines TRBV6-4 with TRBJ1-5; no clear D. The CDR3 extends over 16 amino acids. Germline V gene lookup returns CDR1 MRHNA and CDR2 SNTAGT. Deletions cut 0 bases from V and 2 bases from J, with 11 bases between. CDR3 in DNA: TGTGCCAGCAGTGACTCGAGGTCACGGGGCAATCAGCCCCAGCATTTT. Translating gives CASSDSRSRGNQPQHF.

The chain has TRBV19 and TRBJ2-1; D might be TRBD2 (5 bases). The V end was cut by 5 bases, the J end by 5 bases, with 22 bases between. The CDR3 spans 17 residues. Germline CDR1 reads LNHDA; CDR2 reads SQIVND (reference sequence). The CDR3 loop is CASSFPRTRGGHNEQFF. CDR3 nucleotides: TGTGCCAGTAGTTTCCCCAGGACCAGAGGAGGACACAATGAGCAGTTCTTC.

The chain recombines TRBV4-1 with TRBJ1-5; D ambiguous. V gave up 4 bases and J gave up 0 bases, with 7 bases separating them. This CDR3 is built from 14 residues. Germline CDR1 reads MGHRA; CDR2 reads YSYEKL. This CDR3 reads CASSPYFSNQPQHF. CDR3 sequence (DNA): TGCGCCAGCAGCCCCTACTTTAGCAATCAGCCCCAGCATTTT.

The genes are TRBV27 and TRBJ1-1; D might be TRBD1 (5 bases). CDR3 size: 12 residues. Trimming took off 8 bases at V and 3 bases at J, with 10 bases between the two ends. CDR1 and CDR2 from the germline V gene are MNHEY and SMNVEV (reference sequence). For the CDR3, the DNA is TGTGCCAGCCAGGGCGGCTACACTGAAGCTTTCTTT. It yields the protein CASQGGYTEAFF.

The CDR3 DNA is TGTGCCAGCTTCCCGGGGGGGCTCGGAAACACCATATATTTT. Protein product: CASFPGGLGNTIYF. The chain couples TRBV28 to TRBJ1-3; D is possibly TRBD1 (6 bases). Germline loops: CDR1 MDHEN, CDR2 SYDVKM. The ends were cut back, 8 bases at V and 4 bases at J, with 15 bases in the middle. The CDR3 has 14 residues.

The V gene is TRBV6-5, the J gene TRBJ1-1; D unresolved. Per germline, CDR1 MNHEY and CDR2 SVGAGI. This CDR3 spans 13 amino acids. Trimming pared 2 bases from V and 7 bases from J, leaving 11 bases between. Written as DNA, the CDR3 is TGTGCCAGCAGTTACCGGGAGTACAGTGAAGCTTTCTTT. Amino acid sequence: CASSYREYSEAFF.

This chain links TRBV4-1 with TRBJ2-6; possible D gene TRBD1, 6 bases. There are 15 residues in the CDR3. Between the trimmed V and J ends, which lost 6 bases and 2 bases, there was a span of 11 bases. The germline gives CDR1 MGHRA, CDR2 YSYEKL. CDR3 bases: TGCGCCAGCAGTGAAGGGGGTCCTGGGGCCAACGTCCTGACTTTC. Its translation is CASSEGGPGANVLTF.

The rearrangement joins TRBV2 to TRBJ1-1, with D uncertain. This CDR3 has 14 amino acids. V lost 2 bases and J 3 bases, leaving 10 bases between the germline ends. Germline values: CDR1 SNHLY, CDR2 FYNNEI. The CDR3 bases are TGTGCCAGCAGTGAACCGCAGCGGGACACTGAAGCTTTCTTT. It is translated as CASSEPQRDTEAFF.

The CDR3 reads CASTPDRGYSPLHF. CDR3 sequence (DNA): TGTGCCAGCACCCCCGACAGGGGGTATTCACCCCTCCACTTT. The chain has TRBV6-2 or TRBV6-3 and TRBJ1-6; 9 nucleotides align to TRBD1. The CDR3 length is 14 residues. The V gene end was trimmed by 7 bases and the J gene end by 8 bases; junction bases not matched to a gene: 6. The germline gives CDR1 MNHEY, CDR2 SVGEGT.

The rearrangement joins TRBV19 to TRBJ2-7, with 7 nucleotides matching TRBD2. There are 15 residues in the CDR3. V was clipped by 5 bases and J by 1 base; unmatched bases: 8. Germline V CDR1 and CDR2: LNHDA, SQIVND (reference sequence). The CDR3 region is CASSVGREWSYEQYF. DNA for the CDR3: TGTGCCAGTAGTGTCGGGCGGGAGTGGTCCTACGAGCAGTACTTC.

V and J are TRBV28 and TRBJ1-6, with 9 bases identical to TRBD1. Germline V gives CDR1 MDHEN, CDR2 SYDVKM. This CDR3 region has 14 residues. With V trimmed by 6 bases and J by 9 bases, 6 bases remained unmatched. The DNA for the CDR3 is TGTGCCAGCAGCCGGGACAGGGATCCTTCACCCCTCCACTTT. Its translation is CASSRDRDPSPLHF.

The rearrangement uses TRBV28 and TRBJ1-3; 7 bases fit TRBD1. The V and J ends lost 6 bases and 7 bases, in that order; junction bases with no gene match: 9. The CDR3 length is 14 residues. Germline CDR1 is MDHEN and CDR2 is SYDVKM. The CDR3 protein is CASSHSDRRNTIYF. The CDR3 nucleotides read TGTGCCAGCAGCCACTCGGACAGGAGGAACACCATATATTTT.